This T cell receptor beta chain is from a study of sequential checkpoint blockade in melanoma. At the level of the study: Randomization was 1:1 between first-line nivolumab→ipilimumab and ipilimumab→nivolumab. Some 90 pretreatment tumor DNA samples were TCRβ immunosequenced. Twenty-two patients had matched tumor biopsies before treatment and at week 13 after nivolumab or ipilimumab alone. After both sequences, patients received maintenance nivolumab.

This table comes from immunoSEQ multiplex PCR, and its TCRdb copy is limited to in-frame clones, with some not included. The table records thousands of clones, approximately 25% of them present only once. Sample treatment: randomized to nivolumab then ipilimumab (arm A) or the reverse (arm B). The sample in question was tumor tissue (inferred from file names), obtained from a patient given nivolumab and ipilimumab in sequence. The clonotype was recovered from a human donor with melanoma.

CDR3 amino acids: CAISESLPGQGAYGYTF. DNA of the CDR3: TGTGCCATCAGTGAGTCCCTACCGGGACAGGGTGCCTATGGCTACACCTTC. V and J are TRBV10-3 and TRBJ1-2; 9 bases line up with TRBD1. With 0 bases clipped from V and 4 bases from J, the junction kept 9 bases outside the gene matches. Germline V gene data show CDR1 as ENHRY and CDR2 as SYGVKD. The CDR3 has 17 amino acids.